The 32 T cell receptor beta chains below all came from one sample that was sequenced in a study of cytomegalovirus exposure and HLA in healthy donors. Amplification used 60 Vbeta primers and 13 Jbeta primers. Produced via immunoSEQ multiplex PCR; TCRdb's table is partial and in-frame only. The sample has some 150,000 clones, 70% to 80% seen once. The sequencing sample was made of PBMCs. These receptors all come from a woman in her forties or fifties in good health and CMV-seronegative.

The chain couples TRBV7-9 to TRBJ1-1, with D unclear. CDR3 length: 14 amino acids. Looked up from germline, CDR1 is SEHNR and CDR2 is FQNEAQ (reference sequence). V lost 5 bases, J lost 2 bases, and 12 bases lay in between. CDR3 DNA: TGTGCCAGCAGCCGCGGCGGTCCTAACACTGAAGCTTTCTTT. This encodes CASSRGGPNTEAFF.

The J gene is TRBJ1-6, the V gene TRBV27, with a weak D call TRBD1 (5 bases). Germline V gene lookup returns CDR1 MNHEY and CDR2 SMNVEV (reference sequence). V lost 3 bases to trimming and J lost 9 bases, with 15 bases between them. The CDR3 is made up of 15 amino acids. The CDR3 bases are TGTGCCAGCAGTTTCTCTGGGGGGTTTAGTTCACCCCTCCACTTT. The encoded protein is CASSFSGGFSSPLHF.

This clone has just one count. This sequence joins TRBV5-4 and TRBJ2-7; D gene unclear. CDR1 is SGHNT, CDR2 YYREEE, per germline (reference sequence). The V end was cut by 2 bases, the J end by 2 bases, with 5 bases between. This CDR3 spans 12 amino acids. The CDR3 coding sequence is TGTGCCAGCAGCTTAGCGACCTACGAGCAGTACTTC. Translated: CASSLATYEQYF.

The V and J genes are TRBV28 and TRBJ1-5; 8 nucleotides agree with TRBD1. The CDR3 runs 14 residues. Germline-derived CDR1 and CDR2 are MDHEN and SYDVKM. Losses at the gene ends were 2 bases for V and 6 bases for J; bases not matched to a gene: 3. The CDR3 loop is CASSLPGQGQPQHF. The CDR3 region has the DNA TGTGCCAGCAGTTTACCAGGACAGGGTCAGCCCCAGCATTTT.

V gene TRBV28 combines with J gene TRBJ2-7; TRBD2 matches 14 bases. The germline V gene encodes CDR1 MDHEN and CDR2 SYDVKM. J was trimmed by 6 bases and V by 3 bases; bases with no gene match: 4. The CDR3 contains 15 residues. The CDR3 DNA follows: TGTGCCAGCAGTTTGCCGGGACTAGCGGGGGTCGAGCAGTACTTC. This codes for CASSLPGLAGVEQYF.

The chain is built from TRBV28 and TRBJ1-5; maybe TRBD1 (6 bases). Deletions cut 6 bases from V and 4 bases from J, with 13 bases between. Germline CDR1 reads MDHEN; CDR2 reads SYDVKM. The CDR3 covers 14 residues. This chain's CDR3 is CASSLDRVNQPQHF. CDR3 coding DNA: TGTGCCAGCAGCCTGGACAGAGTAAATCAGCCCCAGCATTTT. Using reference TRBV28 and TRBJ1-5 for the parts outside the CDR3, the full variable domain is DVKVTQSSRYLVKRTGEKVFLECVQDMDHENMFWYRQDPGLGLRLIYFSYDVKMKEKGDIPEGYSVSREKKERFSLILESASTNQTSMYLCASSLDRVNQPQHFGDGTRLSIL.

This chain's CDR3 is CASLGFRYGGDTQYF. CDR3 in DNA: TGTGCCAGCTTGGGGTTTCGGTACGGGGGTGATACGCAGTATTTT. This rearrangement joins TRBV7-9 to TRBJ2-3; possibly TRBD2 for D (6 bases). V was shortened by 8 bases and J by 6 bases, with 21 bases between the two germline ends. There are 15 residues in the CDR3. Germline CDR1 is SEHNR and CDR2 is FQNEAQ (reference sequence).

This chain joins TRBV7-9 and TRBJ1-5; TRBD1 might be the D (5 bases). The CDR3 extends over 15 amino acids. Germline lookup yields CDR1 SEHNR and CDR2 FQNEAQ (reference sequence). V was clipped by 3 bases and J by 3 bases, with 12 bases between them. This CDR3 reads CASSLGQGYNQPQHF. In nucleotides, the CDR3 is TGTGCCAGCAGCTTGGGGCAGGGCTACAATCAGCCCCAGCATTTT.

This chain connects TRBV4-3 to TRBJ2-7; 7 nucleotides agree with TRBD1. This CDR3 has 16 amino acids. The germline CDR1 and CDR2 sequences are LGHNA and YSLEER. Trimming took 1 base from V and 5 from J; bases not matched to a gene: 11. CDR3 in DNA: TGCGCCAGCAGCCAAGGGACAGGCTACTGGACTCACGAGCAGTACTTC. Translating gives CASSQGTGYWTHEQYF.

This sequence joins TRBV19 and TRBJ1-5; possible D gene TRBD1, 6 bases. Trimming left V 7 bases short and J 0 bases short, with 13 bases between. Germline values: CDR1 LNHDA, CDR2 SQIVND (reference sequence). This CDR3 spans 15 amino acids. Here the CDR3 reads CASIQGLNSNQPQHF. The CDR3 region has the DNA TGTGCCAGTATACAGGGCCTTAATAGCAATCAGCCCCAGCATTTT.

The chain employs TRBV4-3 and TRBJ2-3; 7 nucleotides match TRBD2. This CDR3 has 16 residues. The germline V gene has CDR1 LGHNA and CDR2 YSLEER. V was clipped by 1 base and J by 3 bases; unmatched bases: 7. CDR3 DNA sequence: TGCGCCAGCAGCCAAGGGCTCGGCGGGGGAACAGATACGCAGTATTTT. It translates to CASSQGLGGGTDTQYF.

The chain combines TRBV29-1 with TRBJ2-3; the match to TRBD1 covers 8 bases. This CDR3 region has 13 residues. CDR1 and CDR2 from the germline V gene are SQVTM and ANQGSEA. V lost 8 bases and J lost 8; bases outside the gene matches: 12. This chain's CDR3 is CSHNSQGAGTQYF. CDR3 sequence (DNA): TGCAGCCATAACAGCCAGGGGGCTGGTACGCAGTATTTT.

In the case of this clone: Other DNA sequences within the sample encode an identical CDR3. The rearrangement joins TRBV11-3 to TRBJ2-1, with D possibly matching TRBD1 (5 bases). Germline V lookup: CDR1 SGHNT, CDR2 YENEEA. The V gene lost 1 base and the J gene lost 0 bases, with 7 bases spanning the gap. This CDR3 has 15 residues. This CDR3 is CASSLGQGSYNEQFF. The CDR3 DNA is TGTGCCAGCAGCTTAGGTCAGGGCTCCTACAATGAGCAGTTCTTC. Variable domain in full (rest from reference TRBV11-3 and TRBJ2-1): EAGVVQSPRYKIIEKKQPVAFWCNPISGHNTLYWYLQNLGQGPELLIRYENEEAVDDSQLPKDRFSAERLKGVDSTLKIQPAELGDSAVYLCASSLGQGSYNEQFFGPGTRLTVL.

Worth noting for this clone: One end of the junction varies from germline; a read error may be responsible. The same CDR3 can be traced to other DNA sequences in this sample. This rearrangement joins TRBV28 to TRBJ2-3, with 9 bases identical to TRBD2. CDR3 length equals 18 residues. CDR1 and CDR2 from the germline V gene are MDHEN and SYDVKM. CDR3 bases: TGCGCCAGCAGCTTAACGGTGCGGGGGGGCCTAAGCACAGATACGCAGTATTTT. Its protein is CASSLTVRGGLSTDTQYF. The full variable domain, in which reference TRBV28 and TRBJ2-3 provide the parts outside the CDR3, is DVKVTQSSRYLVKRTGEKVFLECVQDMDHENMFWYRQDPGLGLRLIYFSYDVKMKEKGDIPEGYSVSREKKERFSLILESASTNQTSMYLCASSLTVRGGLSTDTQYFGPGTRLTVL.

V is TRBV28 and J is TRBJ2-5; 12 nucleotides line up with TRBD1. V lost 5 bases, J lost 2 bases, and 6 bases stayed unmatched. This CDR3 spans 16 amino acids. In germline, CDR1 is MDHEN, CDR2 SYDVKM. CDR3 bases: TGTGCCAGCAGTCTCGGGACAGGGGGCTGGCAAGAGACCCAGTACTTC. It codes for CASSLGTGGWQETQYF.

This clone is a singleton in its sample. The chain carries TRBV5-1 and TRBJ2-7, with TRBD1 identical over 9 bases. Germline trimming cut 4 bases from V and 5 bases from J; bases unmatched to any gene: 10. CDR1 is SGHRS, CDR2 YFSETQ, per germline. CDR3 length: 15 amino acids. CDR3 nucleotide sequence: TGCGCCAGCAGCCTGTCCGGGACAGGGTTCGACGAGCAGTACTTC. The encoded protein is CASSLSGTGFDEQYF. Using reference TRBV5-1 and TRBJ2-7 for the parts outside the CDR3, the full variable domain is KAGVTQTPRYLIKTRGQQVTLSCSPISGHRSVSWYQQTPGQGLQFLFEYFSETQRNKGNFPGRFSGRQFSNSRSEMNVSTLELGDSALYLCASSLSGTGFDEQYFGPGTRLTVT.

Points on this clone: At one of its ends the junction is not consistent with the germline gene, which may arise from a read error. V usage is TRBV6-4 and J usage is TRBJ2-1; maybe TRBD2 (6 bases). The length of the CDR3 is 15 residues. The germline CDR1 and CDR2 sequences are MRHNA and SNTAGT. The CDR3: CANSSTGLSYNEQFF. The CDR3 DNA follows: TGTGCCAACAGTTCCACGGGACTGTCATACAATGAGCAGTTCTTC.

The chain recombines TRBV7-9 with TRBJ2-7; no clear D gene. From germline, CDR1 is SEHNR and CDR2 FQNEAQ (reference sequence). Trimming removed 4 bases from V and 0 bases from J, with 10 bases in between. This CDR3 is 14 amino acids long. In DNA form, the CDR3 reads TGTGCCAGCAGCTCCCATCGAGACTCCTACGAGCAGTACTTC. Protein product: CASSSHRDSYEQYF. Combining the CDR3 with reference TRBV7-9 and TRBJ2-7 gives the whole variable domain DTGVSQNPRHKITKRGQNVTFRCDPISEHNRLYWYRQTLGQGPEFLTYFQNEAQLEKSRLLSDRFSAERPKGSFSTLEIQRTEQGDSAMYLCASSSHRDSYEQYFGPGTRLTVT.

The chain recombines TRBV6-5 with TRBJ1-2, with 8 bases identical to TRBD1. This CDR3 spans 14 amino acids. Germline V gene data show CDR1 as MNHEY and CDR2 as SVGAGI. V shed 5 bases and J 4 bases; nucleotides not matched to a gene: 6. CDR3 in DNA: TGTGCCAGCAGTCGGGACAGGATGTCCTATGGCTACACCTTC. Translated, it gives CASSRDRMSYGYTF.

This chain links TRBV7-8 with TRBJ1-4; D remains unclear. The CDR3 sequence is 12 residues long. The ends were cut back, 4 bases at V and 8 bases at J, with 8 bases in the middle. Germline CDR1 reads SGHVS; CDR2 reads FQNEAQ. CDR3 in amino acids: CASSSGEEKLFF. For the CDR3, the DNA is TGTGCCAGCAGCTCCGGTGAAGAAAAACTGTTTTTT.

On this clone itself: The sample contains more than one DNA sequence encoding this CDR3. The chain joins TRBV7-2 to TRBJ2-5, with D uncertain. The CDR3 has 14 amino acids. The ends were cut back, 2 bases at V and 5 bases at J, with 12 bases in the middle. Germline CDR1 SGHTA, CDR2 FQGNSA. The CDR3 is CASSLSLDVETQYF. The CDR3, as DNA: TGTGCCAGCAGCTTAAGTCTAGATGTGGAGACCCAGTACTTC. Using reference TRBV7-2 and TRBJ2-5 for the parts outside the CDR3, the full variable domain is GAGVSQSPSNKVTEKGKDVELRCDPISGHTALYWYRQSLGQGLEFLIYFQGNSAPDKSGLPSDRFSAERTGGSVSTLTIQRTQQEDSAVYLCASSLSLDVETQYFGPGTRLLVL.

The chain couples TRBV6-5 to TRBJ1-2, with 7 positions matching TRBD1. The CDR3 is 14 amino acids. The germline V gene encodes CDR1 MNHEY and CDR2 SVGAGI. V gave up 6 bases and J gave up 2 bases; unmatched junction bases: 6. CDR3 loop: CASREGRGNYGYTF. In DNA form, the CDR3 reads TGTGCCAGCAGAGAGGGCAGGGGGAACTATGGCTACACCTTC.

The chain carries TRBV4-3 and TRBJ2-3; D possibly corresponds to TRBD1 (5 bases). The V end lost 1 base, the J end lost 5 bases, and 10 bases lay between the germline ends. The CDR3 is 14 amino acids. Germline CDR1 LGHNA, CDR2 YSLEER. As DNA, the CDR3 is TGCGCCAGCAGCCAAGCCCAGGGTCAAGATACGCAGTATTTT. Translating gives CASSQAQGQDTQYF.

J is TRBJ1-1 and V is TRBV2, with D maybe TRBD1 (5 bases). Deletions cut 6 bases from V and 5 bases from J, with 19 bases between. This CDR3 contains 15 residues. Germline CDR1 is SNHLY and CDR2 is FYNNEI. The chain's CDR3 is CASSAREGRATEAFF. The CDR3 nucleotides are TGTGCCAGCAGCGCCCGTGAGGGGAGGGCTACTGAAGCTTTCTTT. Full variable domain (missing parts from reference TRBV2 and TRBJ1-1): EPEVTQTPSHQVTQMGQEVILRCVPISNHLYFYWYRQILGQKVEFLVSFYNNEISEKSEIFDDQFSVERPDGSNFTLKIRSTKLEDSAMYFCASSAREGRATEAFFGQGTRLTVV.

The chain carries TRBV2 and TRBJ2-1; D gene uncertain. The length of the CDR3 is 11 residues. Germline CDR1 SNHLY, CDR2 FYNNEI. The V and J ends lost 6 bases and 9 bases respectively, with 9 bases between them. The CDR3 region has the DNA TGTGCCAGCAGGCCTGCTAGTGAGCAGTTCTTC. This encodes CASRPASEQFF.

This clone has only one observation. V gene TRBV7-8 combines with J gene TRBJ1-2, with D tentatively TRBD1 (5 bases). CDR1 SGHVS and CDR2 FQNEAQ come from the germline V gene. Trimming pared 6 bases from V and 8 bases from J, leaving 22 bases between. The CDR3 totals 15 residues. CDR3: CASSSRRGHPEGYTF. CDR3 nucleotide sequence: TGTGCCAGCAGTTCTAGGAGGGGCCATCCTGAAGGCTACACCTTC.

The chain recombines TRBV7-2 with TRBJ1-2, with TRBD1 identical over 7 bases. The V gene end was trimmed by 6 bases and the J gene end by 4 bases; junction bases not matched to a gene: 20. Germline CDR1 SGHTA, CDR2 FQGNSA. This CDR3 comprises 18 residues. The CDR3 DNA follows: TGTGCCAGCAGATTAAAGGCTAACACCGGGACAGCCTCCTATGGCTACACCTTC. This translates into CASRLKANTGTASYGYTF.

The J gene is TRBJ1-5, the V gene TRBV28, with D tentatively TRBD1 (6 bases). The CDR3 is made up of 13 amino acids. The ends were cut back, 5 bases at V and 12 bases at J, with 17 bases in the middle. From germline, CDR1 is MDHEN and CDR2 SYDVKM. As DNA, the CDR3 is TGTGCCAGCAGTCCGACGCAGACAGGAGGCCAGCATTTT. Translating it yields CASSPTQTGGQHF.

The chain couples TRBV28 to TRBJ1-1; possible D gene TRBD1, 5 bases. This CDR3 comprises 13 residues. V gave up 5 bases and J gave up 8 bases, with 15 bases separating them. In germline, CDR1 is MDHEN, CDR2 SYDVKM. The CDR3: CASSGAPWKEAFF. The DNA of the CDR3 is TGTGCCAGCAGTGGGGCCCCCTGGAAGGAAGCTTTCTTT.

The rearrangement links TRBV7-9 to TRBJ1-4; D not resolved. V was trimmed by 5 bases and J by 0 bases, leaving 7 bases between them. This CDR3 comprises 14 residues. Germline V CDR1 and CDR2: SEHNR, FQNEAQ (reference sequence). The DNA for the CDR3 is TGTGCCAGCAGCCTATCCACAACTAATGAAAAACTGTTTTTT. As protein: CASSLSTTNEKLFF.

V and J are TRBV6-4 and TRBJ2-1; TRBD2 aligns across 8 bases. The CDR3 spans 16 residues. V lost 2 bases to trimming and J lost 6 bases; unmatched junction nucleotides: 9. From germline, CDR1 is MRHNA and CDR2 SNTAGT. The CDR3 region is CASSDGAGEGSNEQFF. For the CDR3, the DNA is TGTGCCAGCAGTGACGGAGCGGGAGAGGGGAGCAATGAGCAGTTCTTC.

A note on this clone: One junction end disagrees with the germline gene, perhaps due to a read error. The CDR3 protein is CASSPGLAANNEQFF. Written as DNA, the CDR3 is TGTGCTAGCAGCCCGGGACTAGCGGCTAACAATGAGCAGTTCTTC. This rearrangement joins TRBV7-7 to TRBJ2-1, with 11 bases fitting TRBD2. The CDR3 loop spans 15 amino acids. Germline V gene sequence: CDR1 SSHAT, CDR2 FNYEAQ (reference sequence).